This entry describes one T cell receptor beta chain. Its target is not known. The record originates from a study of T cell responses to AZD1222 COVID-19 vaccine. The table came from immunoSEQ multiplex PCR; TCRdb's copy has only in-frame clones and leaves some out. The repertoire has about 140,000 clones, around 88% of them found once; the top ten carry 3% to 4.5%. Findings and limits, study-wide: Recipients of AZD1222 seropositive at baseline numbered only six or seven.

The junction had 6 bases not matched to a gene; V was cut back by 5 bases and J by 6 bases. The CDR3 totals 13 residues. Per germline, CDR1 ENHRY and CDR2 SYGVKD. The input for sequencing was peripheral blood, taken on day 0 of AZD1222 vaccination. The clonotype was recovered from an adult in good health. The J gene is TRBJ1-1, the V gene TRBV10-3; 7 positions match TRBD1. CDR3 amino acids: CAISPTGVAEAFF. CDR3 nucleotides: TGTGCCATCAGTCCCACAGGGGTGGCTGAAGCTTTCTTT.